The sequence of this TCR beta chain was determined in a study of OX40 agonist ivuxolimab in advanced cancers. The method was immunoSEQ multiplex PCR; TCRdb's version includes in-frame clones alone and lacks a portion of them. The table lists around 81,000 clones, about 88% of them singletons. Points from the study as a whole: The average count of expanded clones was higher among CD8+ T cells than among CD4+.

Concerning this clone itself: Its antigen is undetermined.

CDR1 is SGHAT and CDR2 is FQNNGV in the germline V gene. Trimming left V 0 bases short and J 3 bases short, with 9 bases between. The CDR3 sequence is 15 residues long. This TCR derives from an adult with an advanced solid tumor such as melanoma, head and neck, liver or kidney cancer. The chain has TRBV11-2 and TRBJ1-5, with no clear D. The starting material was CD4+ or CD8+ T cells sorted from blood, obtained in a trial of the OX40 agonist ivuxolimab. CDR3 protein: CASSLDPGFNQPQHF. CDR3 nucleotide sequence: TGTGCCAGCAGCTTAGATCCTGGGTTCAATCAGCCCCAGCATTTT. The entire variable domain, with the rest obtained from reference TRBV11-2 and TRBJ1-5, is as follows: EAGVAQSPRYKIIEKRQSVAFWCNPISGHATLYWYQQILGQGPKLLIQFQNNGVVDDSQLPKDRFSAERLKGVDSTLKIQPAKLEDSAVYLCASSLDPGFNQPQHFGDGTRLSIL.